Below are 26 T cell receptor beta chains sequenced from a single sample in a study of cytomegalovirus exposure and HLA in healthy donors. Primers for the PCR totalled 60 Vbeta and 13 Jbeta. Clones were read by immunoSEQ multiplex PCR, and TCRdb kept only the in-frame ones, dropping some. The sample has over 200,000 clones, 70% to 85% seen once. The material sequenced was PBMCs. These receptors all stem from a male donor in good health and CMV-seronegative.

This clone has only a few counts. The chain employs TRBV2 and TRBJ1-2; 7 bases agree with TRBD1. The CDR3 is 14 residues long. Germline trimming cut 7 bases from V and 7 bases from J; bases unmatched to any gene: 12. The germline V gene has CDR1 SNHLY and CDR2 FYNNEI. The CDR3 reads CASIKNRGNSGYTF. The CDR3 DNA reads TGTGCCAGCATTAAGAACAGGGGCAACAGTGGCTACACCTTC.

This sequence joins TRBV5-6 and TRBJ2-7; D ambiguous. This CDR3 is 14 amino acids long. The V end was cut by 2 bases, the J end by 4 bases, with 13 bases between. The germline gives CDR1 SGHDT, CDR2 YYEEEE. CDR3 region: CASSFIQVEYEQYF. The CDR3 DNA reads TGTGCCAGCAGCTTTATCCAAGTAGAGTACGAGCAGTACTTC.

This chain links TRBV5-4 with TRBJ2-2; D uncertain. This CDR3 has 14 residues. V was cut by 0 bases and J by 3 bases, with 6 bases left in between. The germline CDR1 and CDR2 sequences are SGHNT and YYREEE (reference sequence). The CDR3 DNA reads TGTGCCAGCAGCTTGGGGCCCGACACCGGGGAGCTGTTTTTT. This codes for CASSLGPDTGELFF.

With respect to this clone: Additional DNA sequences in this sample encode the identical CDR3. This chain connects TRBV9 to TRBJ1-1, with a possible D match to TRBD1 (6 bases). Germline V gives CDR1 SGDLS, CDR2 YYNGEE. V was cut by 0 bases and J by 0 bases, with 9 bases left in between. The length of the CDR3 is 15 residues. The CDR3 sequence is CASSVEGGLNTEAFF. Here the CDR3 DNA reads TGTGCCAGCAGCGTAGAGGGGGGGCTGAACACTGAAGCTTTCTTT. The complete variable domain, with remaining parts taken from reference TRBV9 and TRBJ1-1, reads DSGVTQTPKHLITATGQRVTLRCSPRSGDLSVYWYQQSLDQGLQFLIQYYNGEERAKGNILERFSAQQFPDLHSELNLSSLELGDSALYFCASSVEGGLNTEAFFGQGTRLTVV.

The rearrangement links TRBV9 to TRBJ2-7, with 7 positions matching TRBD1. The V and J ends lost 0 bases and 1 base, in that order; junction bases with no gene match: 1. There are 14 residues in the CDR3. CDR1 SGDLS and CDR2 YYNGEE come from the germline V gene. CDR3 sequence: CASSVEGQSYEQYF. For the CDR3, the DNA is TGTGCCAGCAGCGTAGAGGGACAGTCCTACGAGCAGTACTTC.

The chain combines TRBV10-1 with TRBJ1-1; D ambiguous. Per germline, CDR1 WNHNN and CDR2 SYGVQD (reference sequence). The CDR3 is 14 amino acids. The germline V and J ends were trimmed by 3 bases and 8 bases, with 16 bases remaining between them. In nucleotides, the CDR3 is TGCGCCAGCAGTGAATTACCAGTGACTGACGAAGCTTTCTTT. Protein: CASSELPVTDEAFF.

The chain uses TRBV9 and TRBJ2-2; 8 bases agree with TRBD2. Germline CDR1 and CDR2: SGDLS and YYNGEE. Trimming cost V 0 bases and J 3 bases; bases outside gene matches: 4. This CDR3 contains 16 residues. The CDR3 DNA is TGTGCCAGCAGCGTAGACGACGGGAGGGACACCGGGGAGCTGTTTTTT. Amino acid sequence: CASSVDDGRDTGELFF.

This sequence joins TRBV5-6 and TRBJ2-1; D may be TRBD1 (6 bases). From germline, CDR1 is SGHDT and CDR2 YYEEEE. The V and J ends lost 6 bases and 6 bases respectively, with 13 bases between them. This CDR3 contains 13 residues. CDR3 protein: CASILRGFNEQFF. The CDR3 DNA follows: TGTGCCAGCATTTTGAGGGGGTTCAATGAGCAGTTCTTC.

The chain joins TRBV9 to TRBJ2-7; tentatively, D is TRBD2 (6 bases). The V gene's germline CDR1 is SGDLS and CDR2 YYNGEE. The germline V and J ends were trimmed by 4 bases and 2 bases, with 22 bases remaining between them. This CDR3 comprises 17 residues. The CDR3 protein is CASSLIGWGRRTYEQYF. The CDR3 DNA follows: TGTGCCAGCAGCCTAATAGGGTGGGGGAGGCGTACCTACGAGCAGTACTTC. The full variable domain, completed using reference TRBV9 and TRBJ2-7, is DSGVTQTPKHLITATGQRVTLRCSPRSGDLSVYWYQQSLDQGLQFLIQYYNGEERAKGNILERFSAQQFPDLHSELNLSSLELGDSALYFCASSLIGWGRRTYEQYFGPGTRLTVT.

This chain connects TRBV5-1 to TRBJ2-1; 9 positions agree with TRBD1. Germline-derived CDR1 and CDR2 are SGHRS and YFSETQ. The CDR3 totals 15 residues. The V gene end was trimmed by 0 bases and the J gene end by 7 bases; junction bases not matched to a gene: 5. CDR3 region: CASSLDRGPGNEQFF. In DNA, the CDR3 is TGCGCCAGCAGCTTGGACAGGGGGCCGGGTAATGAGCAGTTCTTC.

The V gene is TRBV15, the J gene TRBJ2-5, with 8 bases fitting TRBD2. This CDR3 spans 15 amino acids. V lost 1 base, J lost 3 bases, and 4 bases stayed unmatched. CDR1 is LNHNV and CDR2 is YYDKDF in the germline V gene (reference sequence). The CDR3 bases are TGTGCCACCAGCAGAGCCGGGACTAGTGAAGAGACCCAGTACTTC. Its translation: CATSRAGTSEETQYF.

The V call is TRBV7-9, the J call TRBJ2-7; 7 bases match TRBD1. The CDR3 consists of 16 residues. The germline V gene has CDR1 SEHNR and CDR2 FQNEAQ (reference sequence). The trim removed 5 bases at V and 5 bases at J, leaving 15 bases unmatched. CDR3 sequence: CASSPPTGIARDEQYF. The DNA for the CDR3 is TGTGCCAGCAGCCCGCCGACAGGGATAGCCCGGGACGAGCAGTACTTC.

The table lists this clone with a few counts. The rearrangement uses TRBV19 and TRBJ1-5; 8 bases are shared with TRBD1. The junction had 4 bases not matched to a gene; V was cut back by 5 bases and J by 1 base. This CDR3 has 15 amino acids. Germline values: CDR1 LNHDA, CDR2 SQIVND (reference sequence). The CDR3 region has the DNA TGTGCCAGTAGTCCCGACAGGGGAAGCAATCAGCCCCAGCATTTT. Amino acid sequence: CASSPDRGSNQPQHF. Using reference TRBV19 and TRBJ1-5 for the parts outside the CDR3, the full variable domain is DGGITQSPKYLFRKEGQNVTLSCEQNLNHDAMYWYRQDPGQGLRLIYYSQIVNDFQKGDIAEGYSVSREKKESFPLTVTSAQKNPTAFYLCASSPDRGSNQPQHFGDGTRLSIL.

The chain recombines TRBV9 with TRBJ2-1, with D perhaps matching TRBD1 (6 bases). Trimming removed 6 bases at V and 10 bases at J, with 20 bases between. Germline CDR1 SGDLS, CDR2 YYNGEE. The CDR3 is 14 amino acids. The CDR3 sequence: CASTQGMAMGEQFF. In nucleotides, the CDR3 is TGTGCCAGCACCCAGGGGATGGCCATGGGGGAGCAGTTCTTC.

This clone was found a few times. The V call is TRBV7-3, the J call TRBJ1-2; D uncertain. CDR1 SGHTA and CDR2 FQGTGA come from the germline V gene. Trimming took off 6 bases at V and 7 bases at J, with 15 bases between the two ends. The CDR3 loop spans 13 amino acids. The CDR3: CASSSRRVGGYTF. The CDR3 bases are TGTGCCAGCAGTTCAAGACGGGTTGGTGGCTACACCTTC.

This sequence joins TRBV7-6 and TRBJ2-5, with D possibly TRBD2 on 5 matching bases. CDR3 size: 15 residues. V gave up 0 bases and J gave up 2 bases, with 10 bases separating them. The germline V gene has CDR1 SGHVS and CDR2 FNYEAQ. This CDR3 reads CASSLAGAVQETQYF. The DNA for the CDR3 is TGTGCCAGCAGCTTAGCGGGAGCGGTACAAGAGACCCAGTACTTC.

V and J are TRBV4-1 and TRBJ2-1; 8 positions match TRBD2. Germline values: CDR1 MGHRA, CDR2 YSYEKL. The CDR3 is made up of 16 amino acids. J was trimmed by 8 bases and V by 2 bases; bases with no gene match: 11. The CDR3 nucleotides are TGCGCCAGCAGCCAAATAGCCGGGAGGGCCGAATATGAGCAGTTCTTC. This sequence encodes CASSQIAGRAEYEQFF.

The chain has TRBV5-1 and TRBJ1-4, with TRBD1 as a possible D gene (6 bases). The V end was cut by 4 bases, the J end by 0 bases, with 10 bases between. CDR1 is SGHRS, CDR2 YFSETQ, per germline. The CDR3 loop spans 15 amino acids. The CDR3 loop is CASSMTGATNEKLFF. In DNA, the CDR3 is TGCGCCAGCAGCATGACAGGTGCAACTAATGAAAAACTGTTTTTT.

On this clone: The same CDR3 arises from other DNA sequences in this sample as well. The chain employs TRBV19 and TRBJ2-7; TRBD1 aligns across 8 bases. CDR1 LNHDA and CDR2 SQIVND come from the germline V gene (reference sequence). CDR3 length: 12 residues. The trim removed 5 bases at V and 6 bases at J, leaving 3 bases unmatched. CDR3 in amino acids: CASSDRGLEQYF. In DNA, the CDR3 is TGTGCCAGTAGTGACAGGGGCCTCGAGCAGTACTTC.

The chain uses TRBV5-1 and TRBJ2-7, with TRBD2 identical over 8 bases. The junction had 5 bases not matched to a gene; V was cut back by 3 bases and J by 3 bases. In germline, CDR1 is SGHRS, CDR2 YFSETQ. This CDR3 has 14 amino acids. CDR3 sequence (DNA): TGCGCCAGCAGCTACGGTAGCGGGAACTACGAGCAGTACTTC. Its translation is CASSYGSGNYEQYF.

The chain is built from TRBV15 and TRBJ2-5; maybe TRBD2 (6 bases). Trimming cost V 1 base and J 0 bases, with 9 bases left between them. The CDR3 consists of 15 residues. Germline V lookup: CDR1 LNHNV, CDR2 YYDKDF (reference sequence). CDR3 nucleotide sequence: TGTGCCACCAGCAGAGTGGCGGGGAACCAAGAGACCCAGTACTTC. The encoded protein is CATSRVAGNQETQYF. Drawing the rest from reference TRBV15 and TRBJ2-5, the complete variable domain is DAMVIQNPRYQVTQFGKPVTLSCSQTLNHNVMYWYQQKSSQAPKLLFHYYDKDFNNEADTPDNFQSRRPNTSFCFLDIRSPGLGDTAMYLCATSRVAGNQETQYFGPGTRLLVL.

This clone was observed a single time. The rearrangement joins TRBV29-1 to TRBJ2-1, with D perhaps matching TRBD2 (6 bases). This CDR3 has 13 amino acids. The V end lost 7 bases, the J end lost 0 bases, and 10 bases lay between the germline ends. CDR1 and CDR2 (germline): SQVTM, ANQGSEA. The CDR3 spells CSGGVSSYNEQFF. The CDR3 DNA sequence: TGCAGCGGGGGGGTGAGCTCCTACAATGAGCAGTTCTTC.

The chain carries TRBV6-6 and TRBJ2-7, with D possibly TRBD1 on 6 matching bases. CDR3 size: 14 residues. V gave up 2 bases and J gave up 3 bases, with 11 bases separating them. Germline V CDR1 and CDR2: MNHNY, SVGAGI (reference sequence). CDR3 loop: CASSYLQGVYEQYF. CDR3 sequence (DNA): TGTGCCAGCAGTTACCTACAGGGAGTCTACGAGCAGTACTTC.

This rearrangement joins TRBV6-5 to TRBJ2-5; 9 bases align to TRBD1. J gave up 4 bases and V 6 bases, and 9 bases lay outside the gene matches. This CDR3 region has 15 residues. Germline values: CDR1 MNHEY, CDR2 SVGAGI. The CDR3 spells CASRSTGGTGETQYF. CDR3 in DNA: TGTGCCAGCAGGTCTACAGGGGGCACGGGAGAGACCCAGTACTTC.

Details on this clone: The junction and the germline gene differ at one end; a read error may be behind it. This CDR3 reads CASSRNMLPSYLSF. As DNA, the CDR3 is TGTGCCAGCAGCCGAAATATGCTCCCATCCTATCTATCCTTC. V is TRBV7-2 and J is TRBJ2-7; D remains ambiguous. In germline, CDR1 is SGHTA, CDR2 FQGNSA. This CDR3 comprises 14 residues.

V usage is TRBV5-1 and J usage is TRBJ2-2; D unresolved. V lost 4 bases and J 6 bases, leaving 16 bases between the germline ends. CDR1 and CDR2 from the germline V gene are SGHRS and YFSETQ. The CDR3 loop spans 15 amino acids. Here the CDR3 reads CASSPPEFQAGELFF. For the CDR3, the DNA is TGCGCCAGCAGCCCTCCCGAATTTCAGGCCGGGGAGCTGTTTTTT.